This entry lists 21 T cell receptor beta chains sequenced from one sample in a study of chemoradiotherapy in HPV16-positive cancers (dated by TCRdb to the early 2020s). To prepare the library, the immunoSEQ multiplex PCR assay was applied. Not all clones reach the TCRdb copy of this immuneACCESS table, which keeps in-frame sequences only. Checked studies attribute under half of the gap to unresolved V genes and leave the rest unexplained. The sample records fewer than 6,000 clones, around 87% of which are singletons. The ten largest clones add up to 2% to 3% of the sample. The sequences come from tumor tissue, collected from a patient who underwent chemoradiotherapy. Receptor source: a human donor with HPV-associated anogenital cancer.

V is TRBV2 and J is TRBJ2-7; 13 bases match TRBD2. Germline V gene data show CDR1 as SNHLY and CDR2 as FYNNEI. After removal of 3 bases from V and 0 bases from J, the junction contained 2 bases not matched to a gene. The CDR3 runs to 16 residues. In nucleotides, the CDR3 is TGTGCCAGCAGTGAGGGACTAGCGGGGAGCTCCTACGAGCAGTACTTC. This translates into CASSEGLAGSSYEQYF.

The chain couples TRBV5-1 to TRBJ1-5; D gene uncertain. Per germline, CDR1 SGHRS and CDR2 YFSETQ. The CDR3 length is 15 residues. Between the trimmed V and J ends, which lost 2 bases and 2 bases, there was a span of 11 bases. The CDR3 nucleotides are TGCGCCAGCAGCTTTGATGGGGATGGCAATCAGCCCCAGCATTTT. It specifies CASSFDGDGNQPQHF.

The V and J genes are TRBV19 and TRBJ2-5; unclear D gene. Germline V gene lookup returns CDR1 LNHDA and CDR2 SQIVND (reference sequence). The CDR3 extends over 13 amino acids. V lost 4 bases to trimming and J lost 0 bases, with 6 bases between them. CDR3 nucleotides: TGTGCCAGTAGTAAGGAAAACCAAGAGACCCAGTACTTC. Protein sequence: CASSKENQETQYF.

This chain connects TRBV9 to TRBJ2-5, with a weak D call TRBD2 (7 bases). The CDR3 contains 13 residues. In germline, CDR1 is SGDLS, CDR2 YYNGEE. The ends were cut back, 7 bases at V and 1 base at J, with 11 bases in the middle. The CDR3 DNA sequence: TGTGCCAGCGGGGGCGGGGGCCAAGAGACCCAGTACTTC. Translation: CASGGGGQETQYF.

This sequence joins TRBV2 and TRBJ2-1; 11 nucleotides line up with TRBD2. V lost 5 bases, J lost 5 bases, and 8 bases stayed unmatched. The CDR3 loop spans 16 amino acids. Germline CDR1 SNHLY, CDR2 FYNNEI. In DNA form, the CDR3 reads TGTGCCAGCAGTCCCCGACTAGCGGGGTCCCACAATGAGCAGTTCTTC. Translating it yields CASSPRLAGSHNEQFF.

The genes are TRBV30 and TRBJ2-1; D is undetermined. Germline V gives CDR1 GTSNPN, CDR2 SVGIG (reference sequence). There are 13 residues in the CDR3. V lost 0 bases to trimming and J lost 7 bases, with 10 bases between them. The CDR3 DNA reads as TGTGCCTGGAGTGTACACCCGGTTAATGAGCAGTTCTTC. The encoded protein is CAWSVHPVNEQFF.

This clone was observed a single time. The chain uses TRBV27 and TRBJ1-1; no definite D call. The germline V gene encodes CDR1 MNHEY and CDR2 SMNVEV (reference sequence). The CDR3 totals 13 residues. Trimming removed 8 bases from V and 1 base from J, with 11 bases in between. The CDR3 loop reads CASRGFGNTEAFF. The CDR3 coding sequence is TGTGCCAGCCGGGGTTTTGGGAACACTGAAGCTTTCTTT.

This chain uses TRBV9 with TRBJ2-3; possible D gene TRBD1, 6 bases. Looked up from germline, CDR1 is SGDLS and CDR2 is YYNGEE. V was shortened by 0 bases and J by 0 bases, with 11 bases between the two germline ends. CDR3 length equals 16 residues. CDR3 bases: TGTGCCAGCAGCGTAGTGCTAGGGGGTAGCACAGATACGCAGTATTTT. Translated, it gives CASSVVLGGSTDTQYF.

In nucleotides, the CDR3 is TGCGCCAGCAGCTTGGACGGCAGGGGCTCTACAACGAATTCACCCCTCCACTTT. The encoded protein is CASSLDGRGSTTNSPLHF. J is TRBJ1-6 and V is TRBV5-1; D is possibly TRBD1 (6 bases). Germline V gene sequence: CDR1 SGHRS, CDR2 YFSETQ. Deletions cut 0 bases from V and 7 bases from J, with 20 bases between. The CDR3 has 18 amino acids.

This clone was detected once. This chain connects TRBV28 to TRBJ1-3; no firm D call. The V end lost 5 bases, the J end lost 0 bases, and 8 bases lay between the germline ends. The germline V gene encodes CDR1 MDHEN and CDR2 SYDVKM. The CDR3 consists of 14 residues. The CDR3 DNA follows: TGTGCCAGCAGTCTGGAAGCCTCTGGAAACACCATATATTTT. Translated: CASSLEASGNTIYF.

This chain links TRBV4-1 with TRBJ2-3; no clear D gene. This CDR3 has 14 amino acids. Germline CDR1 MGHRA, CDR2 YSYEKL. V gave up 0 bases and J gave up 4 bases, with 8 bases separating them. CDR3 sequence (DNA): TGCGCCAGCAGCCAAGATTTGGGATCAGATACGCAGTATTTT. Translation: CASSQDLGSDTQYF.

The V gene is TRBV6-1, the J gene TRBJ1-2, with a possible D match to TRBD1 (6 bases). The V end was cut by 5 bases, the J end by 0 bases, with 7 bases between. Germline V lookup: CDR1 MNHNS, CDR2 SASEGT. The CDR3 totals 13 residues. The chain's CDR3 is CASSSGANYGYTF. DNA for the CDR3: TGTGCCAGCAGTTCAGGGGCTAACTATGGCTACACCTTC.

J is TRBJ2-1 and V is TRBV5-1; possibly TRBD2 for D (6 bases). This CDR3 region has 15 residues. Germline lookup yields CDR1 SGHRS and CDR2 YFSETQ. V gave up 0 bases and J gave up 6 bases, with 13 bases separating them. The chain's CDR3 is CASSLEIAAVNEQFF. As DNA, the CDR3 is TGCGCCAGCAGCTTGGAAATAGCGGCTGTCAATGAGCAGTTCTTC.

This sequence joins TRBV28 and TRBJ1-2; no clear D. The ends were cut back, 4 bases at V and 8 bases at J, with 8 bases in the middle. Germline CDR1 reads MDHEN; CDR2 reads SYDVKM. The CDR3 has 11 amino acids. The CDR3, as DNA: TGTGCCAGCAGTTGGACTGCCGGCTACACCTTC. Its translation is CASSWTAGYTF.

The rearrangement joins TRBV2 to TRBJ2-3, with D unclear. The CDR3 spans 13 residues. Trimming took 4 bases from V and 8 from J, leaving 13 bases between them. Germline-derived CDR1 and CDR2 are SNHLY and FYNNEI. In nucleotides, the CDR3 is TGTGCCAGCAGTGGCGAACCGCACGGTACGCAGTATTTT. Amino acids: CASSGEPHGTQYF.

The chain uses TRBV30 and TRBJ2-5; D is possibly TRBD1 (5 bases). Germline V gives CDR1 GTSNPN, CDR2 SVGIG (reference sequence). The V gene lost 0 bases and the J gene lost 1 base, with 18 bases spanning the gap. This CDR3 has 17 amino acids. The CDR3 reads CAWSVGARLSSQETQYF. The DNA for the CDR3 is TGTGCCTGGAGTGTAGGGGCTAGACTCTCATCCCAAGAGACCCAGTACTTC.

V is TRBV25-1 and J is TRBJ1-2, with D perhaps matching TRBD1 (5 bases). This CDR3 contains 11 residues. The V end was cut by 8 bases, the J end by 7 bases, with 11 bases between. From germline, CDR1 is MGHDK and CDR2 SYGVNS. The CDR3 nucleotides read TGTGCCAGCCAGCAGGGTTTTGGCTACACCTTC. Translation gives CASQQGFGYTF.

This chain uses TRBV6-1 with TRBJ2-3; TRBD2 matches 9 bases. J was trimmed by 7 bases and V by 7 bases; bases with no gene match: 12. This CDR3 has 15 amino acids. Germline CDR1 MNHNS, CDR2 SASEGT. CDR3 bases: TGTGCCAGCAAGGAGCGGGGGGATCCCGGCAATACGCAGTATTTT. Translating it yields CASKERGDPGNTQYF.

The genes are TRBV7-2 and TRBJ2-7; 8 nucleotides agree with TRBD2. This CDR3 is built from 13 residues. With V trimmed by 5 bases and J by 6 bases, 6 bases remained unmatched. In germline, CDR1 is SGHTA, CDR2 FQGNSA. CDR3 loop: CASSAPGGIEQYF. CDR3 nucleotides: TGTGCCAGCAGCGCTCCGGGAGGGATCGAGCAGTACTTC.

This chain connects TRBV5-6 to TRBJ2-5, with D uncertain. Trimming pared 4 bases from V and 1 base from J, leaving 8 bases between. This CDR3 region has 13 residues. The germline V gene encodes CDR1 SGHDT and CDR2 YYEEEE. This CDR3 is CASSDGPQETQYF. CDR3 nucleotides: TGTGCCAGCAGCGATGGCCCCCAAGAGACCCAGTACTTC. Drawing the rest from reference TRBV5-6 and TRBJ2-5, the complete variable domain is DAGVTQSPTHLIKTRGQQVTLRCSPKSGHDTVSWYQQALGQGPQFIFQYYEEEERQRGNFPDRFSGHQFPNYSSELNVNALLLGDSALYLCASSDGPQETQYFGPGTRLLVL.

The chain links TRBV10-3 to TRBJ1-2; the D is unclear. This CDR3 has 12 amino acids. CDR1 is ENHRY and CDR2 is SYGVKD in the germline V gene. V lost 3 bases to trimming and J lost 10 bases, with 12 bases between them. CDR3: CAISERVQDYTF. In DNA form, the CDR3 reads TGTGCCATCAGTGAAAGGGTCCAGGACTACACCTTC.